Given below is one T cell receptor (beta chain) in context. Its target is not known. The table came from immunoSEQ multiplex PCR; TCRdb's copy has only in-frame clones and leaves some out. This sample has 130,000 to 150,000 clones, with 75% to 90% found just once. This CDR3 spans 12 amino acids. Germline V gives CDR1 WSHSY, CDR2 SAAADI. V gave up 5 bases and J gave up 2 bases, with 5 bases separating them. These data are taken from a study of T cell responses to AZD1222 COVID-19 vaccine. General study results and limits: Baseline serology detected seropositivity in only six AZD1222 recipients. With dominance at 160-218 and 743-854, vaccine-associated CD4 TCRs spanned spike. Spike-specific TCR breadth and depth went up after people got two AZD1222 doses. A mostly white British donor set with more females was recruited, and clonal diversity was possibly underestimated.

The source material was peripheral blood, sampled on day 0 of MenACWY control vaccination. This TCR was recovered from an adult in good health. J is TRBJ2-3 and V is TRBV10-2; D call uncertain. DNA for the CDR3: TGCGCCAGCAGTACCAACACAGATACGCAGTATTTT. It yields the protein CASSTNTDTQYF.